The 28 T cell receptor beta chains below all came from one sample that was sequenced in a study of beta chain features in type 1 diabetes (dated by TCRdb to 2016 to 2019). Overall study results and their limits: Type 1 diabetes patients showed a moderate but significant shortening of TCRB CDR3 length in all four CD4+ subsets.

Their target antigens are unknown. The library was prepared using the immunoSEQ multiplex PCR assay. The entire amount of isolated RNA was reverse transcribed using the High Capacity cDNA Reverse Transcription Kit, so the sequenced TCRB transcripts were expressed ones. TCRdb carries this immuneACCESS record with in-frame sequences only. Its versions omit some clonotypes, under half of them owing to an unresolved V gene in the studies checked, with the rest unexplained. For this sample the table gives approximately 250,000 clones, of which 11% were detected only once. Approximately 0.015% of the sample goes to the ten largest clones. Sequencing input: naive CD4+ T cells from blood. Reading the label with the study, this specimen's cell subset or site is: true naive CD4+ T cells. Receptor source: a man younger than 40 with type 1 diabetes.

There are a few counts of this clone. The CDR3 region has the DNA TGTGCCAGCAGTTACTCAGTAGGAGGGAACATTCAGTACTTC. This gives the protein CASSYSVGGNIQYF. The chain is built from TRBV6-5 and TRBJ2-4, with TRBD2 as a possible D gene (6 bases). Germline V gives CDR1 MNHEY, CDR2 SVGAGI. The CDR3 runs to 14 residues. V lost 0 bases and J lost 7, with 10 bases in between.

This clone was counted only a few times. The chain joins TRBV5-1 to TRBJ2-1, with TRBD2 matching over 8 bases. CDR3 length: 16 residues. V lost 3 bases to trimming and J lost 3 bases; unmatched junction nucleotides: 8. Germline V gives CDR1 SGHRS, CDR2 YFSETQ. Here the CDR3 reads CASSSGAGGLYNEQFF. The CDR3 bases are TGCGCCAGCAGCTCGGGGGCGGGGGGCCTCTACAATGAGCAGTTCTTC.

This clone was counted between two and nine times. The V and J genes are TRBV5-4 and TRBJ1-6; D uncertain. Trimming pared 5 bases from V and 0 bases from J, leaving 15 bases between. The CDR3 has 17 amino acids. Per germline, CDR1 SGHNT and CDR2 YYREEE (reference sequence). In nucleotides, the CDR3 is TGTGCCAGCAGACAAGACCGCGGGAGCTCCTATAATTCACCCCTCCACTTT. This codes for CASRQDRGSSYNSPLHF. The whole variable domain, filled in from reference TRBV5-4 and TRBJ1-6, reads ETGVTQSPTHLIKTRGQQVTLRCSSQSGHNTVSWYQQALGQGPQFIFQYYREEENGRGNFPPRFSGLQFPNYSSELNVNALELDDSALYLCASRQDRGSSYNSPLHFGNGTRLTVT.

The chain joins TRBV2 to TRBJ2-2, with 9 bases that match TRBD2. The CDR3 runs 18 residues. Germline V gene data show CDR1 as SNHLY and CDR2 as FYNNEI. V lost 5 bases and J lost 1; bases outside the gene matches: 11. The CDR3 DNA reads TGTGCCAGCAGTCCCATCCTGGGTAGCGGGGGGAACACCGGGGAGCTGTTTTTT. It codes for CASSPILGSGGNTGELFF.

This clone turned up a few times. A junction end diverges from the germline sequence, so it may reflect a read error. The genes are TRBV6-6 and TRBJ2-4, with 7 nucleotides matching TRBD2. Germline V gene data show CDR1 as MNHNY and CDR2 as SVGAGI (reference sequence). CDR3 length: 13 residues. For the CDR3, the DNA is TGTGCCAGCAGTTACGGGAGATGGGGAGGGAGTTCCTTC. Translation: CASSYGRWGGSSF.

The rearrangement links TRBV6-1 to TRBJ2-5, with a weak D call TRBD1 (6 bases). V was cut by 7 bases and J by 5 bases, with 11 bases left in between. The CDR3 is 12 amino acids. Germline V gives CDR1 MNHNS, CDR2 SASEGT. In nucleotides, the CDR3 is TGTGCCAGCACCCCAGGGGCCGAGACCCAGTACTTC. This translates into CASTPGAETQYF.

This clone was counted between two and nine times. CDR3: CAWGRGGSSYEQYF. The CDR3 DNA is TGTGCCTGGGGGAGAGGAGGGAGCTCCTACGAGCAGTACTTC. This chain joins TRBV30 and TRBJ2-7; D may be TRBD2 (6 bases). V was cut by 5 bases and J by 0 bases, with 14 bases left in between. The CDR3 has 14 residues. Germline loops: CDR1 GTSNPN, CDR2 SVGIG (reference sequence).

This CDR3 is CASSRRSTGTRSGGDTQYF. The CDR3, as DNA: TGCGCCAGCAGCCGTAGAAGTACCGGGACACGGTCCGGTGGAGATACGCAGTATTTT. The rearrangement uses TRBV5-1 and TRBJ2-3, with D tentatively TRBD1 (6 bases). V shed 4 bases and J shed 5 bases, with 29 bases lying between them. This CDR3 comprises 19 residues. The germline CDR1 and CDR2 sequences are SGHRS and YFSETQ.

This clone was observed a handful of times. A read error may account for a junction end that differs from germline. The chain employs TRBV5-1 and TRBJ2-5; 7 bases align to TRBD2. The CDR3 sequence is 14 residues long. Germline V gene data show CDR1 as SGHRS and CDR2 as YFSETQ. CDR3 bases: TGCGCCAGCAGCCCGGGGACTATTAAAGAGACCCGGTACTTC. As protein: CASSPGTIKETRYF. Using reference TRBV5-1 and TRBJ2-5 for the parts outside the CDR3, the full variable domain is KAGVTQTPRYLIKTRGQQVTLSCSPISGHRSVSWYQQTPGQGLQFLFEYFSETQRNKGNFPGRFSGRQFSNSRSEMNVSTLELGDSALYLCASSPGTIKETRYFGPGTRLLVL.

This clone was seen a handful of times. The J gene is TRBJ1-2, the V gene TRBV9; 7 bases align to TRBD1. This CDR3 contains 16 residues. J gave up 1 base and V 4 bases, and 10 bases lay outside the gene matches. In germline, CDR1 is SGDLS, CDR2 YYNGEE. The CDR3 sequence is CASSPNTGESNYGYTF. The CDR3, as DNA: TGTGCCAGCAGCCCAAATACAGGGGAGAGTAACTATGGCTACACCTTC.

The chain combines TRBV19 with TRBJ2-3; 8 bases fit TRBD2. The CDR3 extends over 13 amino acids. In germline, CDR1 is LNHDA, CDR2 SQIVND (reference sequence). J lost 2 bases, V lost 6 bases, and 1 base had no gene match. CDR3 region: CASSGGDTDTQYF. CDR3 sequence (DNA): TGTGCCAGTAGCGGGGGGGACACAGATACGCAGTATTTT.

This chain links TRBV28 with TRBJ1-1, with D uncertain. Per the germline V gene, CDR1 is MDHEN and CDR2 is SYDVKM. Trimming left V 1 base short and J 8 bases short, with 8 bases between. This CDR3 region has 12 residues. The CDR3 bases are TGTGCCAGCAGTTTATCGCTAGAGGAAGCTTTCTTT. Protein product: CASSLSLEEAFF.

V is TRBV10-3 and J is TRBJ1-2, with D unclear. This CDR3 is built from 14 residues. The germline gives CDR1 ENHRY, CDR2 SYGVKD. V was trimmed by 1 base and J by 8 bases, leaving 14 bases between them. CDR3 sequence (DNA): TGTGCCATCAGTGAGTTGGAAGAGGGCGGCGGCTACACCTTC. It yields the protein CAISELEEGGGYTF.

The chain uses TRBV25-1 and TRBJ1-1; 12 bases are a match to TRBD1. The V gene end was trimmed by 4 bases and the J gene end by 0 bases; junction bases not matched to a gene: 6. CDR1 is MGHDK and CDR2 is SYGVNS in the germline V gene. The CDR3 covers 17 residues. The CDR3 here is CASSGRDRGPLNTEAFF. The CDR3 DNA reads TGTGCCAGCAGTGGAAGGGACAGGGGGCCCCTGAACACTGAAGCTTTCTTT.

The CDR3 is CASSPLEDSYNEQFF. The CDR3 region has the DNA TGTGCCAGCTCACCATTGGAGGACTCCTACAATGAGCAGTTCTTC. V gene TRBV18 combines with J gene TRBJ2-1, with D possibly matching TRBD2 (5 bases). V shed 2 bases and J shed 0 bases, with 8 bases lying between them. The CDR3 covers 15 residues. Germline lookup yields CDR1 KGHSH and CDR2 LQKENI.

This clone has just a few counts. CDR3 region: CASSMGLLRDTQYF. The CDR3 DNA reads TGTGCCAGCAGCATGGGACTTCTGAGGGATACGCAGTATTTT. The V gene is TRBV7-2, the J gene TRBJ2-3; D perhaps matches TRBD2 (6 bases). The CDR3 has 14 residues. The V gene lost 5 bases and the J gene lost 6 bases, with 15 bases spanning the gap. The germline gives CDR1 SGHTA, CDR2 FQGNSA.

The chain couples TRBV9 to TRBJ2-3; D is uncertain. V was pared by 1 base and J by 0 bases, with 6 bases between. Germline lookup yields CDR1 SGDLS and CDR2 YYNGEE. CDR3 size: 14 residues. The CDR3 region is CASSVSISTDTQYF. Here the CDR3 DNA reads TGTGCCAGCAGCGTAAGCATAAGCACAGATACGCAGTATTTT. Full variable domain (missing parts from reference TRBV9 and TRBJ2-3): DSGVTQTPKHLITATGQRVTLRCSPRSGDLSVYWYQQSLDQGLQFLIQYYNGEERAKGNILERFSAQQFPDLHSELNLSSLELGDSALYFCASSVSISTDTQYFGPGTRLTVL.

This clone has only a few counts. The chain couples TRBV5-1 to TRBJ2-5; 12 bases fit TRBD1. CDR1 is SGHRS and CDR2 is YFSETQ in the germline V gene. The CDR3 has 17 amino acids. Trimming took 0 bases from V and 6 from J; bases not matched to a gene: 9. In DNA, the CDR3 is TGCGCCAGCAGCTTGGCCCCGGGACAGGGGGCGCGGAAGACCCAGTACTTC. Translation: CASSLAPGQGARKTQYF.

This clone has a handful of counts. V usage is TRBV29-1 and J usage is TRBJ2-6; 8 bases are shared with TRBD1. J lost 8 bases, V lost 5 bases, and 5 bases had no gene match. The CDR3 is 13 amino acids. Germline values: CDR1 SQVTM, CDR2 ANQGSEA. The CDR3 region is CSVYDRGSNVLTF. The CDR3 nucleotides read TGCAGCGTTTACGACAGGGGATCCAACGTCCTGACTTTC.

The chain couples TRBV7-9 to TRBJ2-4; D is unresolved. In germline, CDR1 is SEHNR, CDR2 FQNEAQ (reference sequence). CDR3 length equals 13 residues. V lost 1 base and J lost 16, with 17 bases in between. The CDR3 loop is CASSLVYGSQEYF. The CDR3 coding sequence is TGTGCCAGCAGCTTAGTTTACGGATCCCAGGAATACTTC. Using reference TRBV7-9 and TRBJ2-4 for the parts outside the CDR3, the full variable domain is DTGVSQNPRHKITKRGQNVTFRCDPISEHNRLYWYRQTLGQGPEFLTYFQNEAQLEKSRLLSDRFSAERPKGSFSTLEIQRTEQGDSAMYLCASSLVYGSQEYFGAGTRLSVL.

The V and J genes are TRBV6-6 and TRBJ1-4; D is unclear. Germline V gene lookup returns CDR1 MNHNY and CDR2 SVGAGI (reference sequence). V dropped 4 bases and J dropped 7 bases, with 10 bases sitting between them. The CDR3 runs 13 residues. CDR3 sequence: CASSSRIAEKLFF. Written as DNA, the CDR3 is TGTGCCAGCAGTTCAAGAATAGCTGAAAAACTGTTTTTT.

In its sample, this clone was seen a few times. This chain joins TRBV7-2 and TRBJ1-6; D ambiguous. The CDR3 covers 14 residues. Germline V gene sequence: CDR1 SGHTA, CDR2 FQGNSA. V was cut by 3 bases and J by 7 bases, with 10 bases left in between. CDR3 nucleotides: TGTGCCAGCAGCTTGGGTGTGGAGAATTCACCCCTCCACTTT. Translation: CASSLGVENSPLHF.

The chain uses TRBV5-1 and TRBJ1-1, with TRBD1 matching over 7 bases. This CDR3 spans 14 amino acids. Trimming cost V 0 bases and J 4 bases; bases outside gene matches: 3. Per germline, CDR1 SGHRS and CDR2 YFSETQ. The CDR3 sequence is CASSLEGQLTEAFF. CDR3 nucleotides: TGCGCCAGCAGCTTGGAGGGACAGCTCACTGAAGCTTTCTTT.

The chain couples TRBV9 to TRBJ2-2, with 7 bases identical to TRBD2. The CDR3 contains 17 residues. V lost 0 bases and J lost 0; bases outside the gene matches: 5. CDR1 SGDLS and CDR2 YYNGEE come from the germline V gene. CDR3 in amino acids: CASSVVWGGANTGELFF. DNA for the CDR3: TGTGCCAGCAGCGTAGTTTGGGGGGGTGCGAACACCGGGGAGCTGTTTTTT.

Details on this clone: Different DNA sequences within this sample yield the same CDR3. V and J are TRBV7-2 and TRBJ2-5, with 7 nucleotides matching TRBD2. Germline lookup yields CDR1 SGHTA and CDR2 FQGNSA. The CDR3 has 13 amino acids. V lost 1 base and J lost 5; bases outside the gene matches: 1. CDR3 bases: TGTGCCAGCAGCTTAGGGGGAGGGGAGACCCAGTACTTC. Protein sequence: CASSLGGGETQYF.

This clone was picked up a small number of times. V is TRBV6-5 and J is TRBJ1-1, with TRBD1 as a possible D gene (5 bases). Germline values: CDR1 MNHEY, CDR2 SVGAGI. The CDR3 length is 12 residues. V shed 6 bases and J shed 5 bases, with 10 bases lying between them. The CDR3 DNA reads as TGTGCCAGCAGCAGACAGAATACTGAAGCTTTCTTT. This codes for CASSRQNTEAFF.

This clone turned up a few times. The chain recombines TRBV4-2 with TRBJ2-3; unclear D gene. The V end was cut by 3 bases, the J end by 0 bases, with 7 bases between. Germline assignment: CDR1 LGHNA and CDR2 YNFKEQ. The CDR3 consists of 14 residues. CDR3 DNA sequence: TGTGCCAGCAGCCAGAGCCCCAGCACAGATACGCAGTATTTT. Residues: CASSQSPSTDTQYF.

The chain combines TRBV30 with TRBJ2-3, with 7 bases lining up with TRBD2. The germline gives CDR1 GTSNPN, CDR2 SVGIG (reference sequence). This CDR3 has 14 residues. Losses at the gene ends were 7 bases for V and 1 base for J; bases not matched to a gene: 8. The CDR3 DNA sequence: TGTGCCTACGCGACTAGCTGGCGCACAGATACGCAGTATTTT. Residues: CAYATSWRTDTQYF.